These T cell receptor beta chains were read from a single sample in a study of shared clonotypes between healthy human individuals. Produced via immunoSEQ multiplex PCR; TCRdb's table is partial and in-frame only. Of roughly 2,500,000 clones listed, approximately 93% are singletons. The sequencing sample was made of naive CD4+ T cells from PBMCs. The receptors were gathered from a man between 18 and 35 years old in good health. Some clones in this sample may be carry-over from other donors' samples. Each CDR3 is given with its conserved first and last residue. The D gene is left open where the match is weak. Only some rows state a clone size, as once, few, many or a class for expanded clones.

j_call clone_size d_call v_call cdr3_aa cdr3_nt
TRBJ1-2 once NA TRBV4-1 CASSSINGKNNGYTF TGCGCCAGCAGCTCGATTAACGGGAAGAACAATGGCTACACCTTC
TRBJ2-3 NA TRBD2 TRBV5-8 CASSELRETPQYF TGTGCCAGCAGCGAGCTGCGGGAGACGCCGCAGTATTTT
TRBJ2-3 NA NA TRBV6-4 CASRPDRGTDTQYF TGTGCCAGCAGACCGGACAGAGGCACAGATACGCAGTATTTT
TRBJ2-7 NA NA TRBV7-2 CASSLLVGMAYEQYF TGTGCCAGCAGCTTATTGGTCGGGATGGCCTACGAGCAGTACTTC
TRBJ1-2 NA NA TRBV7-9 CASSLAIPQGMGGYTF TGTGCCAGCAGCTTAGCGATCCCTCAGGGGATGGGTGGCTACACCTTC
TRBJ2-7 NA TRBD2 TRBV6-5 CASSPPGLAGNEQYF TGTGCCAGCAGCCCCCCGGGACTAGCGGGAAACGAGCAGTACTTC
TRBJ2-7 NA NA TRBV6-1 CAVQDYSYEQYF TGTGCCGTTCAGGATTACTCCTACGAGCAGTACTTC
TRBJ2-1 NA NA TRBV20-1 CSANGGHEQFF TGCAGTGCTAACGGCGGTCATGAGCAGTTCTTC
TRBJ2-7 NA TRBD1 TRBV4-1 CASSRDSPYEQYF TGCGCCAGCAGTCGGGACAGCCCCTACGAGCAGTACTTC
TRBJ2-2 NA NA TRBV9 CASSSPSPGHPNTGELFF TGTGCCAGCAGCTCACCGTCACCGGGACACCCGAACACCGGGGAGCTGTTTTTT
TRBJ2-2 NA NA TRBV5-4 CASSSTGGLAGELFF TGTGCCAGCAGCTCGACTGGGGGTCTCGCCGGGGAGCTGTTTTTT
TRBJ1-1 NA NA TRBV6-6 CASSSGPNTEAFF TGTGCCAGCAGCTCTGGACCGAACACTGAAGCTTTCTTT